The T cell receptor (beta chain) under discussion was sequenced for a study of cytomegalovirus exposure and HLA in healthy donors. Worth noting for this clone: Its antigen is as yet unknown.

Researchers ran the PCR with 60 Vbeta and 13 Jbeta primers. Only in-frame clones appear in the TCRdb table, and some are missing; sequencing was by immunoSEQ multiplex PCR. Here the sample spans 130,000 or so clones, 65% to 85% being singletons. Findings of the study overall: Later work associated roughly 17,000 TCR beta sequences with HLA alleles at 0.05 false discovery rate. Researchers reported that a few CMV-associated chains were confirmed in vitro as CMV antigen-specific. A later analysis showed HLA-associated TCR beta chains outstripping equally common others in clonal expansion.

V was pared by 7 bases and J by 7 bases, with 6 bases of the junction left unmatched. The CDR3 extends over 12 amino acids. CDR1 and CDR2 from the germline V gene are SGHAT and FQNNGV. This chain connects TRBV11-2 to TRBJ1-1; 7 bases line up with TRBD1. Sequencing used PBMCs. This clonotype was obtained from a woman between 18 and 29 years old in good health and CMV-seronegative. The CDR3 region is CASTLTGREAFF. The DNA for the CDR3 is TGTGCCAGCACCTTGACAGGGCGTGAAGCTTTCTTT. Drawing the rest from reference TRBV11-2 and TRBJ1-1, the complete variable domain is EAGVAQSPRYKIIEKRQSVAFWCNPISGHATLYWYQQILGQGPKLLIQFQNNGVVDDSQLPKDRFSAERLKGVDSTLKIQPAKLEDSAVYLCASTLTGREAFFGQGTRLTVV.